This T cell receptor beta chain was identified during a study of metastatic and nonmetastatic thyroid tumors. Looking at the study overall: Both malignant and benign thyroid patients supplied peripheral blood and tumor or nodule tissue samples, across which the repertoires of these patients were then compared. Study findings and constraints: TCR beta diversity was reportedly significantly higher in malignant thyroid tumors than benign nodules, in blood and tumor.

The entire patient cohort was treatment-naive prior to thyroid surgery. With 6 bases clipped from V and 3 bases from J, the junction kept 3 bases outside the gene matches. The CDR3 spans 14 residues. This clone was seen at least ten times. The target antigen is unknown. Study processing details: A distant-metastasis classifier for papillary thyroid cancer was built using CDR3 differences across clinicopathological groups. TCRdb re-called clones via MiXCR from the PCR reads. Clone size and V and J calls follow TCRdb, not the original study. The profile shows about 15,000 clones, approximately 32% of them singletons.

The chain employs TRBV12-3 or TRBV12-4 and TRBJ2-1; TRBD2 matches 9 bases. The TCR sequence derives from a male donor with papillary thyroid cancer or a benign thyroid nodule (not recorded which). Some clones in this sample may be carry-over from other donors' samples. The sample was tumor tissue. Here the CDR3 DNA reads TGTGCCAGCAGCCGTAGCGGGAGCTACAATGAGCAGTTCTTC. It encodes CASSRSGSYNEQFF.